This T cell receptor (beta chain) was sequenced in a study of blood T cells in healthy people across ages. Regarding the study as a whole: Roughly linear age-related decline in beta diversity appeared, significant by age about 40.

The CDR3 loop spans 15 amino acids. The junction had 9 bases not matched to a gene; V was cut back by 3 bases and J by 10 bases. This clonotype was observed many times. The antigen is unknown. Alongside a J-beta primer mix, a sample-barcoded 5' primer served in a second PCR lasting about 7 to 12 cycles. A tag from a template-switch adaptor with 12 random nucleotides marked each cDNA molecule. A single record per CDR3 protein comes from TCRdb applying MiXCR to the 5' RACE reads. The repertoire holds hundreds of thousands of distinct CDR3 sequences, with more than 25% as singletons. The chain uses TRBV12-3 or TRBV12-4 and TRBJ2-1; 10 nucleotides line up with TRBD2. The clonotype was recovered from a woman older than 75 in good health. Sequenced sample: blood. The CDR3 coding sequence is TGTGCCAGCAGTTTTCTTAGCGGGGGGCCCGGGGAGCAGTTCTTC. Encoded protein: CASSFLSGGPGEQFF.